Sequencing of this T cell receptor beta chain was carried out in a study of beta chain features in type 1 diabetes. As every portion of the isolated RNA was reverse transcribed, the sequencing read expressed TCRB transcripts. The data were produced by immunoSEQ multiplex PCR, yet TCRdb's version contains in-frame clones alone and is incomplete. Of roughly 180,000 clones detected, over 6% appear once; the ten largest clones hold roughly 0.5%. The length of the CDR3 is 14 residues. Germline-derived CDR1 and CDR2 are SGHAT and FQNNGV. Trimming left V 4 bases short and J 1 base short, with 11 bases between. Study-wide points: The influence of HLA type on TCRB rearrangement stayed undetermined. Type 1 diabetes patients had TCRB CDR3s that were shorter (moderately but significantly so) in all four CD4+ subsets.

On this clone itself: Its specificity is unknown.

This sequence originates from a man aged 18 to 30 with type 1 diabetes. Material for sequencing was central memory CD4+ T cells from blood. The chain couples TRBV11-2 to TRBJ2-7; D is perhaps TRBD2 (6 bases). The CDR3 DNA is TGTGCCAGCAGCTCAACCCGGGGGTCCTACGAGCAGTACTTC. As protein: CASSSTRGSYEQYF.